Each of the 22 T cell receptor beta chains below was sequenced from the same sample in a study of vaccination and CD4 T cells after COVID-19. CD4+ T cells that had been cultured provided DNA sequenced with the Oncomine TCR Beta short-read assay. TCRdb reprocessed the PCR reads via MiXCR and lists one record per CDR3 protein. Of over 10,000 distinct CDR3 sequences detected, approximately 76% appear once; the ten largest clones hold 20% to 25%. Treatment denoted: approximately 11-day PBMC culture with coronavirus spike peptide pools or control peptides (ViraFEST assay). These receptors' antigens are unknown. Sequenced: CD4+ T cells from blood, cultured in vitro. The receptor source for this set is a human donor who had recovered from COVID-19.

This clonotype was picked up a small number of times. The V call is TRBV20-1, the J call TRBJ1-5, with TRBD1 matching over 8 bases. Germline-derived CDR1 and CDR2 are DFQATT and SNEGSKA (reference sequence). V gave up 6 bases and J gave up 3 bases; unmatched junction bases: 4. This CDR3 region has 13 residues. The CDR3 bases are TGCAGTGCCGAGGACAGGGTCAATCAGCCCCAGCATTTT. It specifies CSAEDRVNQPQHF.

The chain joins TRBV20-1 to TRBJ1-1; 9 bases fit TRBD1. This CDR3 has 14 amino acids. With V trimmed by 4 bases and J by 4 bases, 7 bases remained unmatched. Germline loops: CDR1 DFQATT, CDR2 SNEGSKA (reference sequence). This CDR3 is CSANQDRGRTEAFF. The CDR3 region has the DNA TGCAGTGCTAACCAGGACAGGGGCCGCACTGAAGCTTTCTTT.

This chain connects TRBV20-1 to TRBJ1-1; D not resolved. The CDR3 extends over 11 amino acids. V shed 2 bases and J shed 6 bases, with 7 bases lying between them. The germline V gene encodes CDR1 DFQATT and CDR2 SNEGSKA (reference sequence). The CDR3 reads CSARFQAEAFF. The CDR3 coding sequence is TGCAGTGCTAGATTTCAGGCTGAAGCTTTCTTT.

The chain uses TRBV20-1 and TRBJ1-4; no clear D. With 0 bases removed from V and 7 bases from J, the gap between germline ends came to 18 bases. CDR1 DFQATT and CDR2 SNEGSKA come from the germline V gene (reference sequence). The CDR3 has 16 amino acids. CDR3 region: CSARDQGGPWTEKLFF. CDR3 coding DNA: TGCAGTGCTAGAGATCAAGGCGGGCCATGGACTGAAAAACTGTTTTTT.

This clonotype has a single count. The chain has TRBV11-2 and TRBJ2-5; possibly TRBD2 for D (5 bases). Looked up from germline, CDR1 is SGHAT and CDR2 is FQNNGV. The CDR3 spans 13 residues. V lost 1 base and J lost 5, with 8 bases in between. The chain's CDR3 is CASSLVRAETQYF. The CDR3 coding sequence is TGTGCCAGCAGCTTAGTGCGGGCGGAGACCCAGTACTTC.

In its sample, this clonotype was seen a few times. This sequence joins TRBV20-1 and TRBJ1-1, with a weak D call TRBD1 (5 bases). CDR3 length equals 16 residues. Per germline, CDR1 DFQATT and CDR2 SNEGSKA (reference sequence). V lost 0 bases and J 0 bases, leaving 14 bases between the germline ends. This CDR3 is CSARDGGGTMNTEAFF. In DNA form, the CDR3 reads TGCAGTGCTAGAGATGGGGGAGGGACCATGAACACTGAAGCTTTCTTT.

The chain recombines TRBV7-2 with TRBJ2-7, with D perhaps being TRBD1 or TRBD2 (5 bases each). Trimming stripped 3 bases from V and 2 bases from J, with 14 bases between. The germline gives CDR1 SGHTA, CDR2 FQGNSA. This CDR3 contains 15 residues. DNA of the CDR3: TGTGCCAGCAGCTTTACGAAAGGGACCACCTACGAGCAGTACTTC. Its protein product is CASSFTKGTTYEQYF.

On this clonotype itself: A much larger clonotype is one base distant, so this may be a read error. The chain has TRBV6-1 and TRBJ2-7; D not resolved. Trimming left V 0 bases short and J 8 bases short, with 14 bases between. CDR1 is MNHNS and CDR2 is SASEGT in the germline V gene. This CDR3 region has 14 residues. This chain's CDR3 is CASSEAGQRYKQYF. The CDR3 DNA sequence: TGTGCCAGCAGTGAAGCAGGCCAGAGGTACAAGCAGTACTTC.

This rearrangement joins TRBV6-1 to TRBJ1-2; possibly TRBD1 for D (6 bases). Germline CDR1 and CDR2: MNHNS and SASEGT. The CDR3 spans 14 residues. V dropped 6 bases and J dropped 4 bases, with 15 bases sitting between them. The CDR3 DNA follows: TGTGCCAGCAGCCGCGGACAGCCCGGCTATGGCTACACCTTC. Translating gives CASSRGQPGYGYTF.

This chain links TRBV6-5 with TRBJ2-3; D is perhaps TRBD1 (6 bases). This CDR3 is built from 16 residues. V was trimmed by 0 bases and J by 0 bases, leaving 10 bases between them. The germline CDR1 and CDR2 sequences are MNHEY and SVGAGI. CDR3 sequence: CASSYSGTTSTDTQYF. Here the CDR3 DNA reads TGTGCCAGCAGTTACTCGGGGACAACTAGCACAGATACGCAGTATTTT.

CDR3: CASSAEGNQPQHF. CDR3 nucleotide sequence: TGTGCCAGTAGTGCTGAGGGCAATCAGCCCCAGCATTTT. V is TRBV19 and J is TRBJ1-5; D gene ambiguous. Germline V gene lookup returns CDR1 LNHDA and CDR2 SQIVND (reference sequence). The V and J ends lost 5 bases and 2 bases respectively, with 7 bases between them. This CDR3 contains 13 residues. The complete variable domain, with remaining parts taken from reference TRBV19 and TRBJ1-5, reads DGGITQSPKYLFRKEGQNVTLSCEQNLNHDAMYWYRQDPGQGLRLIYYSQIVNDFQKGDIAEGYSVSREKKESFPLTVTSAQKNPTAFYLCASSAEGNQPQHFGDGTRLSIL.

J is TRBJ1-2 and V is TRBV7-9, with TRBD1 matching over 8 bases. The germline CDR1 and CDR2 sequences are SEHNR and FQNEAQ (reference sequence). With V trimmed by 4 bases and J by 4 bases, 2 bases remained unmatched. CDR3 length: 13 amino acids. CDR3 coding DNA: TGTGCCAGCAGCTCGACAGGGGCCTATGGCTACACCTTC. This encodes CASSSTGAYGYTF.

V usage is TRBV20-1 and J usage is TRBJ1-1; no clear D. Germline V CDR1 and CDR2: DFQATT, SNEGSKA (reference sequence). This CDR3 has 11 residues. Trimming removed 5 bases at V and 1 base at J, with 5 bases between. The CDR3 region has the DNA TGCAGTGCTTTTGAGAACACTGAAGCTTTCTTT. Translated: CSAFENTEAFF.

The chain recombines TRBV27 with TRBJ2-7, with a weak D call TRBD1 (6 bases). V was cut by 3 bases and J by 4 bases, with 13 bases left in between. CDR1 MNHEY and CDR2 SMNVEV come from the germline V gene (reference sequence). This CDR3 has 14 residues. In DNA form, the CDR3 reads TGTGCCAGCAGTTTCGCAGGGGACCCTTACGAGCAGTACTTC. It encodes CASSFAGDPYEQYF.

The chain links TRBV2 to TRBJ1-1; TRBD1 aligns across 7 bases. Germline CDR1 SNHLY, CDR2 FYNNEI. The CDR3 covers 13 residues. J was trimmed by 2 bases and V by 7 bases; bases with no gene match: 4. The CDR3 spells CASKYRGNTEAFF. The CDR3 nucleotides are TGTGCCAGCAAATACAGGGGAAACACTGAAGCTTTCTTT.

J is TRBJ2-7 and V is TRBV28, with D perhaps matching TRBD2 (5 bases). The CDR3 covers 14 residues. Germline lookup yields CDR1 MDHEN and CDR2 SYDVKM. V was pared by 8 bases and J by 6 bases, with 20 bases between. CDR3 sequence reads: CASYREGVFGEQYF. CDR3 nucleotide sequence: TGTGCCAGCTACCGAGAGGGTGTTTTTGGCGAGCAGTACTTC.

This clonotype has a handful of counts. The chain links TRBV24-1 to TRBJ2-5; 9 bases align to TRBD1. Looked up from germline, CDR1 is KGHDR and CDR2 is SFDVKD. With 4 bases clipped from V and 5 bases from J, the junction kept 10 bases outside the gene matches. The CDR3 contains 16 residues. The CDR3 nucleotides are TGTGCCACCAGTGAAAACCCACAGGGGGCGAGGGAGACCCAGTACTTC. It codes for CATSENPQGARETQYF.

The genes are TRBV20-1 and TRBJ1-5; no reliable D call. There are 14 residues in the CDR3. Germline V gene lookup returns CDR1 DFQATT and CDR2 SNEGSKA (reference sequence). V was clipped by 2 bases and J by 5 bases, with 13 bases between them. CDR3 nucleotides: TGCAGTGCTAGAACCGGTTTGGGCGATCAGCCCCAGCATTTT. It translates to CSARTGLGDQPQHF.

This chain joins TRBV14 and TRBJ1-2; D is perhaps TRBD1 (5 bases). Germline V gene lookup returns CDR1 SGHDN and CDR2 FVKESK. The CDR3 is made up of 15 amino acids. Trimming removed 4 bases at V and 5 bases at J, with 17 bases between. CDR3 DNA: TGTGCCAGCAGCCCTGCAGGGCCTACGGGATATGGCTACACCTTC. Protein product: CASSPAGPTGYGYTF.

Worth noting for this clonotype: One end of the junction fails to match germline, which may point to a read error. The CDR3 spells CASSLSLIQTQYF. The CDR3, as DNA: TGTGCCAGCAGTTTAAGCCTAATCCAGACCCAGTATTTC. This sequence joins TRBV27 and TRBJ2-5; no firm D call. CDR3 length: 13 amino acids. The V gene's germline CDR1 is MNHEY and CDR2 SMNVEV (reference sequence).

This clonotype was seen only a few times. This rearrangement joins TRBV12-3 or TRBV12-4 to TRBJ1-2; TRBD1 is a possible D gene (5 bases). The CDR3 loop spans 14 amino acids. The V and J ends lost 6 bases and 3 bases respectively, with 14 bases between them. CDR3 DNA: TGTGCCAGCAGACCAAGGGGATTCGACTATGGCTACACCTTC. Encoded protein: CASRPRGFDYGYTF.

The genes are TRBV12-3 or TRBV12-4 and TRBJ1-6; D is perhaps TRBD1 (6 bases). The V end was cut by 6 bases, the J end by 9 bases, with 12 bases between. There are 13 residues in the CDR3. As DNA, the CDR3 is TGTGCCAGCAGCCTAACCAGGGGTTCACCCCTCCACTTT. Protein sequence: CASSLTRGSPLHF.